These 8 T cell receptor beta chains originate from one sample sequenced in a study of Tregs in tolerant kidney transplant recipients. Sequencing was performed with immunoSEQ multiplex PCR; in TCRdb, only in-frame clones are kept and a portion is missing. The repertoire includes under 100,000 clones, more than 90% of them detected once, and over 4% sits in the top ten. The sample consisted of CD8+ T cells from blood. Every receptor here comes from a human donor in good health.

The chain has TRBV5-1 and TRBJ2-1; no firm D call. The ends were cut back, 2 bases at V and 1 base at J, with 10 bases in the middle. The length of the CDR3 is 15 residues. From germline, CDR1 is SGHRS and CDR2 YFSETQ. The DNA of the CDR3 is TGCGCCAGCAGCTTAATGCAATATTCCTACAATGAGCAGTTCTTC. The encoded protein is CASSLMQYSYNEQFF.

The chain carries TRBV19 and TRBJ1-2; no definite D call. V dropped 10 bases and J dropped 4 bases, with 16 bases sitting between them. The CDR3 runs to 13 residues. Germline lookup yields CDR1 LNHDA and CDR2 SQIVND (reference sequence). CDR3 region: CATHRGRLYGYTF. As DNA, the CDR3 is TGTGCCACCCACCGCGGTAGACTCTATGGCTACACCTTC.

The rearrangement links TRBV6-1 to TRBJ1-1; no reliable D call. Germline V gene sequence: CDR1 MNHNS, CDR2 SASEGT. The CDR3 covers 14 residues. The V end was cut by 2 bases, the J end by 6 bases, with 13 bases between. CDR3 nucleotides: TGTGCCAGCAGTGAATTGGACGTAAGGTCTGAAGCTTTCTTT. Amino acid sequence: CASSELDVRSEAFF.

The chain links TRBV2 to TRBJ2-1; the D is unclear. Germline V gene lookup returns CDR1 SNHLY and CDR2 FYNNEI. The CDR3 sequence is 16 residues long. Trimming cost V 2 bases and J 7 bases, with 18 bases left between them. CDR3 bases: TGTGCCAGCAGTGAATTTTTTGGGCTACTGGATAATGAGCAGTTCTTC. It encodes CASSEFFGLLDNEQFF.

CDR3 nucleotide sequence: TGTGCCAGCAGCCTCGGACAGGGGACTTACAATGAGCAGTTCTTC. Its translation: CASSLGQGTYNEQFF. V usage is TRBV7-8 and J usage is TRBJ2-1; TRBD1 matches at 9 bases. This CDR3 has 15 residues. V was pared by 5 bases and J by 4 bases, with 6 bases of the junction left unmatched. Germline V CDR1 and CDR2: SGHVS, FQNEAQ.

This rearrangement joins TRBV27 to TRBJ1-2, with a tentative D call TRBD1 (6 bases). V lost 5 bases, J lost 3 bases, and 19 bases lay in between. The V gene's germline CDR1 is MNHEY and CDR2 SMNVEV (reference sequence). CDR3 length equals 16 residues. The CDR3 DNA sequence: TGTGCCAGCAGTCGGCAACCAGGGACATCCTACTATGGCTACACCTTC. This translates into CASSRQPGTSYYGYTF.

The chain combines TRBV13 with TRBJ1-2, with D unclear. Trimming pared 3 bases from V and 8 bases from J, leaving 10 bases between. Germline values: CDR1 PRHDT, CDR2 FYEKMQ (reference sequence). The CDR3 contains 12 residues. The CDR3 is CASSLVDGGYTF. As DNA, the CDR3 is TGTGCCAGCAGCTTGGTGGACGGAGGCTACACCTTC.

This clone was found once. CDR3 in amino acids: CSVGDSPPWNTEAFF. The CDR3 nucleotides are TGCAGCGTAGGGGACAGTCCCCCCTGGAACACTGAAGCTTTCTTT. The chain carries TRBV29-1 and TRBJ1-1; TRBD1 aligns across 7 bases. Germline V lookup: CDR1 SQVTM, CDR2 ANQGSEA. The CDR3 length is 15 residues. Trimming took 6 bases from V and 1 from J; bases not matched to a gene: 11.